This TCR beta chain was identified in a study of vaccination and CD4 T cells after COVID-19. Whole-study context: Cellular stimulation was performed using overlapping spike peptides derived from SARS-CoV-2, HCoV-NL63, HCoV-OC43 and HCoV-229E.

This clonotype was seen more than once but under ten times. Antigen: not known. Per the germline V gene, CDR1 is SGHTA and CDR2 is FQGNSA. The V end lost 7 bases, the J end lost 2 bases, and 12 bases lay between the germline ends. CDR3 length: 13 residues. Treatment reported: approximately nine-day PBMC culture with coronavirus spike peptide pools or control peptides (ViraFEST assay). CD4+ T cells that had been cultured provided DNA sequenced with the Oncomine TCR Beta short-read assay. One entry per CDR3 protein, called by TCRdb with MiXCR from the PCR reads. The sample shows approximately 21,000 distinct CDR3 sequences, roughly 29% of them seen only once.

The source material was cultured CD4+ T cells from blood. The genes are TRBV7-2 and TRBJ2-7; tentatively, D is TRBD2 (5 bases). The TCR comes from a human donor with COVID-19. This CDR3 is CASTASSTYEQYF. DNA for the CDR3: TGTGCCAGCACCGCTAGCAGTACCTACGAGCAGTACTTC.